This T cell receptor (beta chain) was obtained from a study of T cell responses to AZD1222 COVID-19 vaccine. Study-level background: Investigators merged groups given second doses at roughly 4 or roughly 12 weeks. Regarding the study as a whole: Donors, mostly white British, included more females; clonal diversity was possibly underestimated. Nearly half of spike-specific TCRs reportedly target unmutated variant regions. Once two AZD1222 doses were given, Spike-specific TCR breadth and depth went up.

Profiled with immunoSEQ multiplex PCR; TCRdb holds only in-frame clones, not every one. Here the sample spans about 92,000 clones, around 84% being singletons. The CDR3 sequence is 17 residues long. Per germline, CDR1 MNHNS and CDR2 SASEGT. V trimming: 4 bases; J trimming: 4 bases; junction bases outside the gene matches: 13. Notes on this clone: Its target is not known.

The chain couples TRBV6-1 to TRBJ2-5; 9 bases fit TRBD2. The receptor was isolated from an adult in good health. The starting material was peripheral blood, obtained on day 0 of AZD1222 vaccination. CDR3 in amino acids: CASSGGRGGGAGETQYF. CDR3 sequence (DNA): TGTGCCAGCAGTGGAGGGAGAGGCGGGGGGGCCGGAGAGACCCAGTACTTC.